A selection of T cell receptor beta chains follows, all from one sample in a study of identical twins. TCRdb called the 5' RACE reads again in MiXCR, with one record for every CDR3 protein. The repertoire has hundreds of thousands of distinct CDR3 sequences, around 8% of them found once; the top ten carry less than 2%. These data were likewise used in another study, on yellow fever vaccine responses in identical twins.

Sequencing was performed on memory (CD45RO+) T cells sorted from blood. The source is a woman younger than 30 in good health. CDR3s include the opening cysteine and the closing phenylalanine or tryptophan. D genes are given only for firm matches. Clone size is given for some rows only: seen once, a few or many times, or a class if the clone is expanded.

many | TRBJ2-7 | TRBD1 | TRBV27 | TGTGCCAGCAGTCCCTTAAGGGACAGGGCTTACGAGCAGTACTTC | CASSPLRDRAYEQYF
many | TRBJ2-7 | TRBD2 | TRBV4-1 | TGCGCCAGCAGCCAACAAGTGACGGGGGGTTCCGAGCAGTACTTC | CASSQQVTGGSEQYF
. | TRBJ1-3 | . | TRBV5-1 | TGCGCCAGTATCACCATATATTTT | CASITIYF
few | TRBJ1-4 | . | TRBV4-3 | TGCGCCAGCAGCCAAGAATGGGGGATGACTAATGAAAAACTGTTTTTT | CASSQEWGMTNEKLFF
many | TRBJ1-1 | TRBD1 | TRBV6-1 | TGTGCCAGCAGTGAAACAGGGGCCAACACTGAAGCTTTCTTT | CASSETGANTEAFF
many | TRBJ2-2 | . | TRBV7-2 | TGTGCCAGCAGCTTCACCCCTAGGACCGGGGAGCTGTTTTTT | CASSFTPRTGELFF
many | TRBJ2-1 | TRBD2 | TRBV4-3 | TGCGCCAGCAGCCAAGATCTGGATAGCGGGAAACCCCGCTTC | CASSQDLDSGKPRF
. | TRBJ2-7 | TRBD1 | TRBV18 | TGTGCCAGCTCACCAGGGACCCCAAAAGGTTCGTCACAGGGGGCGCGATCAGAGCAGTACTTC | CASSPGTPKGSSQGARSEQYF
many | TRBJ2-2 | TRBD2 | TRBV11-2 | TGTGCCAGCAGCAGTGGACTAGCGGGAGCTGGAACGAACACCGGGGAGCTGTTTTTT | CASSSGLAGAGTNTGELFF
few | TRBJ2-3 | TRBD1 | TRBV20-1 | TGCAGTGCCGCCGGGACAGGGGTCACAGATACGCAGTATTTT | CSAAGTGVTDTQYF
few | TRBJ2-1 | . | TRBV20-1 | TGCAGTGCTAGACCGCGGGGGCCAGACAATGAGCAGTTCTTC | CSARPRGPDNEQFF
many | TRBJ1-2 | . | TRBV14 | TGTGCCAGCAGCCAAAGTGCCCTTGGGGGCTACACCTTC | CASSQSALGGYTF
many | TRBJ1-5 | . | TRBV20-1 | TGCAGTGCTAGCCCAGGCAGGGGATTCGATCAGCCCCAGCATTTT | CSASPGRGFDQPQHF
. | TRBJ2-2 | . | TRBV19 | TGTGCCAGTAGTGCGTATAACACCGGGGAGCTGTTTTTT | CASSAYNTGELFF
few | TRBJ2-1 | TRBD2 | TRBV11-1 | TGTGCCAGCAGCCCCGGGACTAGCGGGAGCAAACAAAAGCAGTTCTTC | CASSPGTSGSKQKQFF
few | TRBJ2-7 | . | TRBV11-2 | TGTGCCAGCAGCTTAGATCTGAGGGGGGTGGCCTACGAGCAGTACTTC | CASSLDLRGVAYEQYF
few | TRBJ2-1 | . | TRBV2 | TGTGCCAGCAGAGGAACTAGCTCATCCTACAATGAGCAGTTCTTC | CASRGTSSSYNEQFF
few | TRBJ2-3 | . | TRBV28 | TGTGCCAGCAGTCCATTCCCGTTAGCGAGGGGCACAGATACGCAGTATTTT | CASSPFPLARGTDTQYF
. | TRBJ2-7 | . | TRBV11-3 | TGTGCCAGCAGCTTAGATTTGGGGGACGAGCAGTACTTC | CASSLDLGDEQYF
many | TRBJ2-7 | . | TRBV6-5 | TGTGCCAGCAGTTACCGGAAGGGCGGCCGTGGTCGGAGCTCCTACGAGCAGTACTTC | CASSYRKGGRGRSSYEQYF
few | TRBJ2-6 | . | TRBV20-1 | TGCAGTGCCAGGGCCGGAGGCTCTGGGGCCAACGTCCTGACTTTC | CSARAGGSGANVLTF
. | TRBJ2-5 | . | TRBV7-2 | TGTGCCAGCAGCTCGGCTCTAGCGTTAGGTGTGACCCAGTACTTC | CASSSALALGVTQYF
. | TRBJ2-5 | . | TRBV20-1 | TGCAGTGCTAGAGATTACGTCAGGAGCCCCGAGACCCAGTACTTC | CSARDYVRSPETQYF
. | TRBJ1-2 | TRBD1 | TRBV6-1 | TGTGCCAGCAGGATCGGACAGGGACGCAGCCCTTCTGGCTATGGCTACACCTTC | CASRIGQGRSPSGYGYTF
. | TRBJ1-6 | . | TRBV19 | TGTGCCCCCGGACCCCGTCGCCCCCTCCACTTT | CAPGPRRPLHF
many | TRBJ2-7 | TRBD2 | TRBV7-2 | TGTGCCAGCAGAACTACTAGCGGAAGCTCCTACGAGCAGTACTTC | CASRTTSGSSYEQYF
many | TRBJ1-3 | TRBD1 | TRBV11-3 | TGTGCCAGCAGCTTCGGGACAGGGGCTGGAAACACCATATATTTT | CASSFGTGAGNTIYF
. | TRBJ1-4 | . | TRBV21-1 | TGTGCCAGCAGCCCACAGATAAAACTGTTTTTT | CASSPQIKLFF
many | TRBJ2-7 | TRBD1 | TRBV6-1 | TGTGCCAGCAGCCCTACCGGACAGGGACTCTACGAGCAGTACTTC | CASSPTGQGLYEQYF
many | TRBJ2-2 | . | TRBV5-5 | TGTGCCAGCACCCTGATTGGGGCCGGGGAGCTGTTTTTT | CASTLIGAGELFF
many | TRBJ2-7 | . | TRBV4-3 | TGCGCCAGCAGCAAAGGGGGCTCCTACGAGCAGTACTTC | CASSKGGSYEQYF
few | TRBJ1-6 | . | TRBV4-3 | TGCGCCAGCAGCCAAGGGGGACACGATAATTCACCCCTCCACTTT | CASSQGGHDNSPLHF
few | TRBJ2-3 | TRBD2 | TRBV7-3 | TGTGCCAGCAGCACACAAAGCGGGCCAGCGGGAGCGCGGTGGGTGAGCACAGATACGCAGTATTTT | CASSTQSGPAGARWVSTDTQYF
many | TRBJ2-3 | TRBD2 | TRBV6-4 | TGTGCCAGCAGTGAGTCAGCGGGAGGAGGGGGCACAGATACGCAGTATTTT | CASSESAGGGGTDTQYF
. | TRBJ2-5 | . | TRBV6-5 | TGTGCCAGCAGTTACTCGAGGAGAGTAGGGCAAGAGACCCAGTACTTC | CASSYSRRVGQETQYF
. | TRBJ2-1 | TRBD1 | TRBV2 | TGTGCCAGCAGGGCCGGGACAGCTTACAATGAGCAGTTCTTC | CASRAGTAYNEQFF
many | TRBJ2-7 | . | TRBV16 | TGTGCCAGCAGCCAACGTGTCAGGCTCTACGAGCAGTACTTC | CASSQRVRLYEQYF
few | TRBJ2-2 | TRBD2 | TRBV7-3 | TGTGCCAGCAGCTGGGGGAGGGCGACGAACACCGGGGAGCTGTTTTTT | CASSWGRATNTGELFF
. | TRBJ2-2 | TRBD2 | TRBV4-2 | TGTGCCAGCAGCCAAGATGTCATGGGAGGGTTCGGGGAGCTGTTTTTT | CASSQDVMGGFGELFF
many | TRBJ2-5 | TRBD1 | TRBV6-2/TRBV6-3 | TGTGCCAGCAGCGTGACAGGGAACCAAGAGACCCAGTACTTC | CASSVTGNQETQYF